Listed below are T cell receptor beta chains from one sample, sequenced in a study of T cells in tuberculosis. Libraries were prepared by immunoSEQ multiplex PCR; TCRdb keeps only in-frame clonotypes and omits some of them. The sample has about 33,000 clones; 95% to 96% are singletons. Material: PBMCs. These receptors all stem from a donor between 10 and 35 years old with latent tuberculosis or without tuberculosis infection. The CDR3 runs from the conserved cysteine through the conserved F or W. D genes are given only for firm matches. Clone size is not always given. Where it is, it says once, few, many or a class for expanded clones.

>TRBV4-3|-|TRBJ1-1|-
CASSQAGRGTEAFF
TGCGCCAGCAGCCAAGCCGGCAGGGGCACTGAAGCTTTCTTT
>TRBV5-8|TRBD1|TRBJ1-2|-
CASSEAGTGGYGYTF
TGTGCCAGCAGCGAAGCCGGGACAGGGGGATATGGCTACACCTTC
>TRBV14|-|TRBJ2-7|-
CASSQSTYEQYF
TGTGCCAGCAGCCAGAGTACCTACGAGCAGTACTTC
>TRBV19|-|TRBJ1-2|once
CASTPGGGPTWSYGYTF
TGTGCCAGTACCCCCGGGGGGGGCCCGACCTGGAGCTATGGCTACACCTTC
>TRBV20-1|-|TRBJ2-3|once
CSAPEWDTQYF
TGCAGTGCCCCCGAGTGGGATACGCAGTATTTT
>TRBV25-1|-|TRBJ1-1|-
CASSSGIPNTEAFF
TGTGCCAGCAGTAGCGGGATCCCGAACACTGAAGCTTTCTTT
>TRBV7-8|TRBD2|TRBJ2-3|-
CASSSTSGVTDTQYF
TGTGCCAGCAGCTCGACTAGCGGGGTCACAGATACGCAGTATTTT
>TRBV7-9|-|TRBJ1-1|-
CASSSLTEAFF
TGTGCCAGCAGCTCCCTCACTGAAGCTTTCTTT
>TRBV2|-|TRBJ2-5|-
CASNAKYQETQYF
TGTGCCAGCAACGCGAAGTACCAAGAGACCCAGTACTTC
>TRBV5-8|-|TRBJ1-6|-
CASSLSGSYNSPLHF
TGTGCCAGCAGCTTGTCAGGGTCCTATAATTCACCCCTCCACTTT
>TRBV7-3|TRBD1|TRBJ1-6|-
CASSLGTGDNSPLHF
TGTGCCAGCAGCTTAGGGACAGGGGATAATTCACCCCTCCACTTT
>TRBV5-1|-|TRBJ2-1|few
CASSGDNEQFF
TGCGCCAGCAGCGGAGACAATGAGCAGTTCTTC
>TRBV5-1|TRBD2|TRBJ2-7|once
CASSHSGGDYEQYF
TGCGCCAGCAGCCATAGCGGGGGGGATTACGAGCAGTACTTC
>TRBV4-1|-|TRBJ2-1|-
CASSQGGGEMYDEQFF
TGCGCCAGCAGCCAAGGAGGGGGGGAGATGTATGATGAGCAGTTCTTC
>TRBV29-1|TRBD1|TRBJ2-7|-
CSVGQGSSYEQYF
TGCAGCGTTGGACAGGGGTCGTCATACGAGCAGTACTTC
>TRBV27|TRBD1|TRBJ1-2|-
CASAPGQGGYGYTF
TGTGCCAGCGCTCCGGGACAGGGGGGATATGGCTACACCTTC
>TRBV27|-|TRBJ1-2|-
CASSSNPGGYGYTF
TGTGCCAGCAGTTCGAACCCCGGGGGATATGGCTACACCTTC
>TRBV7-6|TRBD1|TRBJ1-3|-
CASSPRTGVNTIYF
TGTGCCAGCAGCCCCCGGACAGGAGTGAACACCATATATTTT
>TRBV6-5|-|TRBJ2-5|-
CASSRSGWETQYF
TGTGCCAGCAGTCGTTCGGGGTGGGAGACCCAGTACTTC
>TRBV15|TRBD1|TRBJ1-2|-
CATSRDYWGQENGYTF
TGTGCCACCAGCAGAGATTACTGGGGACAGGAAAATGGCTACACCTTC
>TRBV7-6|-|TRBJ2-1|-
CASSLVELRGNEQFF
TGTGCCAGCAGCTTAGTCGAGCTAAGAGGCAATGAGCAGTTCTTC
>TRBV4-1|-|TRBJ1-1|-
CASSQVAGDGTEAFF
TGCGCCAGCAGCCAAGTAGCAGGGGATGGCACTGAAGCTTTCTTT
>TRBV27|-|TRBJ1-5|-
CASSPDTSWQPQHF
TGTGCCAGCAGTCCAGACACCTCATGGCAGCCCCAGCATTTT
>TRBV5-1|-|TRBJ2-7|-
CASSPGLGGLDEQYF
TGCGCCAGCAGCCCCGGTTTGGGGGGGCTTGACGAGCAGTACTTC
>TRBV25-1|TRBD1|TRBJ2-3|-
CASSDPTGADTQYF
TGTGCCAGCAGTGACCCGACAGGGGCCGATACGCAGTATTTT
>TRBV6-6|-|TRBJ2-7|once
CASRSGRLYEQYF
TGTGCCAGCAGATCAGGGAGGCTCTACGAGCAGTACTTC
>TRBV6-6|-|TRBJ1-2|-
CASSFRAENYGYTF
TGTGCCAGCAGTTTTAGAGCGGAGAACTATGGCTACACCTTC
>TRBV18|-|TRBJ2-1|-
CASSPLESEGSEQFF
TGTGCCAGCTCACCTCTTGAGTCGGAGGGTAGTGAGCAGTTCTTC
>TRBV5-1|-|TRBJ1-2|-
CASSLAGVGGYTF
TGCGCCAGCAGCTTGGCCGGGGTCGGTGGCTACACCTTC
>TRBV14|-|TRBJ2-3|-
CASSQNRFTDTQYF
TGTGCCAGCAGCCAAAACAGGTTCACAGATACGCAGTATTTT
>TRBV15|-|TRBJ1-5|once
CATSREGGGVQHF
TGTGCCACCAGCAGAGAGGGGGGAGGGGTCCAGCATTTT
>TRBV7-9|TRBD1|TRBJ1-1|-
CASTLGQGEAEAFF
TGTGCCAGCACCTTAGGACAGGGGGAGGCTGAAGCTTTCTTT
>TRBV4-3|-|TRBJ2-5|-
CASSQDPGQAGETQYF
TGCGCCAGCAGCCAAGACCCCGGACAGGCGGGGGAGACCCAGTACTTC
>TRBV18|TRBD1|TRBJ1-1|-
CASSPPRTGGLTEAFF
TGTGCCAGCTCACCACCAAGGACAGGGGGATTGACTGAAGCTTTCTTT
>TRBV21-1|-|TRBJ2-3|-
CASSKGRLAGVNSTDTQYF
TGTGCCAGCAGCAAAGGGCGACTAGCGGGCGTCAATAGCACAGATACGCAGTATTTT
>TRBV11-2|-|TRBJ2-1|-
CASSPSWGPPYNEQFF
TGTGCCAGCAGCCCTTCCTGGGGCCCCCCATACAATGAGCAGTTCTTC
>TRBV27|TRBD1|TRBJ2-7|-
CASSSGTGGYEQYF
TGTGCCAGCAGTTCTGGGACAGGCGGCTACGAGCAGTACTTC
>TRBV28|-|TRBJ2-5|once
CASSDSRETQYF
TGTGCCAGCAGTGATAGCCGGGAGACCCAGTACTTC
>TRBV7-2|-|TRBJ1-6|-
CASSLGSSPLHF
TGTGCCAGCAGCCTAGGGAGTTCACCCCTCCACTTT
>TRBV6-5|TRBD2|TRBJ2-2|-
CASSYGLGDTGELFF
TGTGCCAGCAGTTACGGACTAGGGGACACCGGGGAGCTGTTTTTT
>TRBV11-1|TRBD1|TRBJ1-2|once
CASSRGGTGMNYGYTF
TGTGCCAGCAGCCGAGGGGGGACAGGGATGAACTATGGCTACACCTTC
>TRBV20-1|-|TRBJ1-2|-
CSAPSYGYTF
TGCAGTGCCCCATCCTATGGCTACACCTTC
>TRBV6-1|TRBD2|TRBJ2-6|once
CASSELWPGGGGANVLTF
TGTGCCAGCAGTGAACTCTGGCCGGGAGGCGGTGGGGCCAACGTCCTGACTTTC
>TRBV7-3|TRBD2|TRBJ2-1|-
CASSLAGGPYNEQFF
TGTGCCAGCAGCCTAGCGGGAGGGCCCTACAATGAGCAGTTCTTC
>TRBV10-3|TRBD2|TRBJ2-4|-
CAISAGGRKNIQYF
TGTGCCATCAGTGCGGGGGGACGCAAAAACATTCAGTACTTC
>TRBV19|TRBD1|TRBJ1-1|-
CASSVIGQGDTEAFF
TGTGCCAGTAGTGTAATCGGACAGGGGGACACTGAAGCTTTCTTT
>TRBV29-1|TRBD1|TRBJ1-1|-
CSGRQGNTEAFF
TGCAGCGGGAGACAGGGGAACACTGAAGCTTTCTTT
>TRBV7-3|-|TRBJ2-3|-
CASSPQGGAFDTQYF
TGTGCCAGCAGCCCCCAAGGGGGGGCCTTTGATACGCAGTATTTT
>TRBV6-1|TRBD2|TRBJ2-2|once
CASSVDAGGPTGELFF
TGTGCCAGCAGTGTTGATGCGGGGGGCCCCACCGGGGAGCTGTTTTTT